This entry is about one T cell receptor (beta chain). The antigen is not known. This sample is part of a study of cytomegalovirus exposure and HLA in healthy donors. Study context: Roughly 80 million unique TCRs from HLA-typed donors were held in an early data release. Notes on the study in general: Most TCR beta V segments were productive about 87% or about 30% of the time in an earlier analysis. Later on, analysis showed that most CMV-associated TCR beta chains appeared to be HLA-restricted. Later analysis showed TCR association rates varying by HLA locus, highest for DRB1 and lowest for HLA-C.

Germline V gene sequence: CDR1 SGHRS, CDR2 YFSETQ. Trimming shortened V by 3 bases and J by 0 bases, and 18 bases separated the two germline ends. CDR3 length: 18 residues. Primers included in the PCR were 60 Vbeta and 13 Jbeta primers. The assay was immunoSEQ multiplex PCR, and TCRdb's table has in-frame clones only and misses some. The table includes some 130,000 clones, 74% detected once. The specimen sequenced was PBMCs. J is TRBJ2-2 and V is TRBV5-1; perhaps TRBD1 as D (8 bases). The source is a male donor in good health and CMV-seronegative. CDR3 DNA sequence: TGCGCCAGCAGCTCGATTAGGGGGGGACAGGCGAACACCGGGGAGCTGTTTTTT. Its protein product is CASSSIRGGQANTGELFF.